This T cell receptor (beta chain) was observed in a study of blood T cell repertoires in COVID-19. About the research overall: Material from acute and convalescent COVID-19 was sourced from the United States, Italy and Spain.

This CDR3 comprises 15 residues. The germline CDR1 and CDR2 sequences are MNHEY and SVGEGT. V lost 5 bases to trimming and J lost 4 bases, with 17 bases between them. The table came from immunoSEQ multiplex PCR; TCRdb's copy has only in-frame clones and leaves some out. The sample has approximately 240,000 clones, about 88% seen once. The TCR sequence derives from a woman between 40 and 55 years old who had recovered from COVID-19. This chain joins TRBV6-2 or TRBV6-3 and TRBJ1-1; D is perhaps TRBD1 (6 bases). The sequencing sample was made of peripheral blood. The CDR3 is CASSAWGGPSTEAFF. The DNA for the CDR3 is TGTGCCAGCAGTGCCTGGGGGGGGCCGAGCACTGAAGCTTTCTTT.